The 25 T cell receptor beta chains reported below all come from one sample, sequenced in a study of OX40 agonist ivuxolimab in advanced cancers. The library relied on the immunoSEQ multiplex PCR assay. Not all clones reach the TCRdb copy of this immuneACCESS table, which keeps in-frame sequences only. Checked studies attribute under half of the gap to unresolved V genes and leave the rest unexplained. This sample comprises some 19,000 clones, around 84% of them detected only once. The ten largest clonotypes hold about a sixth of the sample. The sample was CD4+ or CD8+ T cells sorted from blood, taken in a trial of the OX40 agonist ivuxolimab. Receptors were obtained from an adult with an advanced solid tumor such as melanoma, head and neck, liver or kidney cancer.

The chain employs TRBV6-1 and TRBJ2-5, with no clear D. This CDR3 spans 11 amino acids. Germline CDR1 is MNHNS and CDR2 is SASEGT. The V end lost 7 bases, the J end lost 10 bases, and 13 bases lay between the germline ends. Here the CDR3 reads CASTHGVIQYF. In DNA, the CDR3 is TGTGCCAGCACTCACGGAGTGATCCAGTACTTC.

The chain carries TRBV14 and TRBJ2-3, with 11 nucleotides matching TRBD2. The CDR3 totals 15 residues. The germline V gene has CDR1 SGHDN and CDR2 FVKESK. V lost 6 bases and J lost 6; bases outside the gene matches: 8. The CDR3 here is CASSRTSGSTDTQYF. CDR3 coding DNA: TGTGCCAGCAGTCGCACTAGCGGGAGTACGGATACGCAGTATTTT.

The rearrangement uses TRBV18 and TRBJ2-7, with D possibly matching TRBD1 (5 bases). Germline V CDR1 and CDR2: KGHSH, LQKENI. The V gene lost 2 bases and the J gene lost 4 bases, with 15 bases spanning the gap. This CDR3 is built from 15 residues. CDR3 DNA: TGTGCCAGCTCACCAAGGAGTACAGGCGAATACGAGCAGTACTTC. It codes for CASSPRSTGEYEQYF.

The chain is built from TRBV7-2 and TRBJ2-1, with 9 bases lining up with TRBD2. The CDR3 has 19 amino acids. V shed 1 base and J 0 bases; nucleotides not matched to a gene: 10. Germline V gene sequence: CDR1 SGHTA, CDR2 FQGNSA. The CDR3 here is CASSLDRASGAPSYNEQFF. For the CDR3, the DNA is TGTGCCAGCAGCTTAGACAGGGCTAGCGGGGCCCCCTCCTACAATGAGCAGTTCTTC.

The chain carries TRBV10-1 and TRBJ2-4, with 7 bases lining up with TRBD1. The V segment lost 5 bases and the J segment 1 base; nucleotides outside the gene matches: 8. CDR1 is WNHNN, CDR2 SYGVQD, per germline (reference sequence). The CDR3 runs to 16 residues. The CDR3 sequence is CASSTGQSGAKNIQYF. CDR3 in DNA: TGCGCCAGCAGTACGGGACAGTCTGGGGCCAAAAACATTCAGTACTTC.

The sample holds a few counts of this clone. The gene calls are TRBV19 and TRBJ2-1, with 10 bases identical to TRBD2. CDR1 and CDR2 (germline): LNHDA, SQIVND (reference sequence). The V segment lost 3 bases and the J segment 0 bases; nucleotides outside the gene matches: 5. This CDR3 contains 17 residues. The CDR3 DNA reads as TGTGCCAGTAGTATCGCTAGCGGGAGCGTCTCCTACAATGAGCAGTTCTTC. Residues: CASSIASGSVSYNEQFF.

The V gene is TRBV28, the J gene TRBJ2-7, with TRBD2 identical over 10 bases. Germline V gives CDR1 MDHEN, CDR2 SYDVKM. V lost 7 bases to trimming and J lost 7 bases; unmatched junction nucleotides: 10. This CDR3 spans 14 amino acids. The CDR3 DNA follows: TGTGCCAGCAACCCTGCGCTAGCGGGAGTTGAGCAGTACTTC. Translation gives CASNPALAGVEQYF.

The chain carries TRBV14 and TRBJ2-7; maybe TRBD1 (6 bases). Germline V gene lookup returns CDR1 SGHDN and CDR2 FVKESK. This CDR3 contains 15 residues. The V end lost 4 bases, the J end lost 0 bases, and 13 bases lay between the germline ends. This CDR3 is CASSPQWDNSYEQYF. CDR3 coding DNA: TGTGCCAGCAGCCCGCAGTGGGACAACTCCTACGAGCAGTACTTC.

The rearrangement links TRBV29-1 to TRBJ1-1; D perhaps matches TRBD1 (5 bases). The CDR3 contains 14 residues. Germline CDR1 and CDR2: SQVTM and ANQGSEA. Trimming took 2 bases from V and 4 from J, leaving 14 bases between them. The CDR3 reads CSVELEGFGTEAFF. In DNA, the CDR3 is TGCAGCGTTGAATTAGAGGGGTTCGGCACTGAAGCTTTCTTT.

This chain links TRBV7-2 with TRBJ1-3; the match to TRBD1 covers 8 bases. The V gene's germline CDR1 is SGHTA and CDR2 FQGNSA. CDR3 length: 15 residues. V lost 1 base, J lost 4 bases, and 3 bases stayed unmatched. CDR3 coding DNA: TGTGCCAGCAGCTTAGGGACAGGGAAAGGAAACACCATATATTTT. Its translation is CASSLGTGKGNTIYF.

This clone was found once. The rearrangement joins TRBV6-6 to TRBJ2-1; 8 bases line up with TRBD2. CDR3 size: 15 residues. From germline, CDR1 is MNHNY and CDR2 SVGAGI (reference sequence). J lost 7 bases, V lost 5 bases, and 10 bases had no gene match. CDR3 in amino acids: CASSPWAGGYNEQFF. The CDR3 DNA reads TGTGCCAGCAGTCCTTGGGCGGGAGGATATAATGAGCAGTTCTTC.

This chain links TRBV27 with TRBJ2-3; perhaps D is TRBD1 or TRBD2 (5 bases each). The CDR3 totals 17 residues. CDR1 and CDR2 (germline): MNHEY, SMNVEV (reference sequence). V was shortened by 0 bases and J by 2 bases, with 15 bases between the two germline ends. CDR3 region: CASSLSIRDHPTDTQYF. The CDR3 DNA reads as TGTGCCAGCAGTTTATCGATAAGGGACCACCCCACAGATACGCAGTATTTT.

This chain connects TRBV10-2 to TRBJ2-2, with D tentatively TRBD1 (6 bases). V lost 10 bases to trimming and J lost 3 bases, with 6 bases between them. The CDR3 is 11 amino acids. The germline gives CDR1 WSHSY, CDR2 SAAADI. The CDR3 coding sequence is TGCGCCACAGGGGACACCGGGGAGCTGTTTTTT. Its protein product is CATGDTGELFF.

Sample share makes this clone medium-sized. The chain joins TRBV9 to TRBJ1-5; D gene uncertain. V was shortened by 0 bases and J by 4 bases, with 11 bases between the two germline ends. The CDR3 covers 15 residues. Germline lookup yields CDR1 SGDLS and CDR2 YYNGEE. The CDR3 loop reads CASSVDPGLNQPQHF. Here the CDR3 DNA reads TGTGCCAGCAGCGTAGACCCGGGCCTAAATCAGCCCCAGCATTTT.

The CDR3 DNA reads as TGCGCCAGCAGCCGTCAGCCAGCCAAAAACATTCAGTACTTC. This codes for CASSRQPAKNIQYF. V is TRBV5-1 and J is TRBJ2-4; D ambiguous. Trimming removed 4 bases at V and 0 bases at J, with 8 bases between. Germline V gene lookup returns CDR1 SGHRS and CDR2 YFSETQ. The CDR3 has 14 amino acids.

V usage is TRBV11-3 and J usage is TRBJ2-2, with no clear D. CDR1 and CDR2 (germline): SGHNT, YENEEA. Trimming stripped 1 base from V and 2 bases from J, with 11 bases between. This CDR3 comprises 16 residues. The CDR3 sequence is CASSLVGKVNTGELFF. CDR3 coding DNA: TGTGCCAGCAGCTTAGTAGGAAAAGTTAACACCGGGGAGCTGTTTTTT.

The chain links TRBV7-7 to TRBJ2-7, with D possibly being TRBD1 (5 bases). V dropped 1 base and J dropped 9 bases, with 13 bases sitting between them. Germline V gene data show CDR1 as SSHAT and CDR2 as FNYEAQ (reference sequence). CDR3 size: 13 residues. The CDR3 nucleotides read TGTGCCAGCAGCTTAGATTCCAGGGCCGGGCAGTACTTC. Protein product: CASSLDSRAGQYF.

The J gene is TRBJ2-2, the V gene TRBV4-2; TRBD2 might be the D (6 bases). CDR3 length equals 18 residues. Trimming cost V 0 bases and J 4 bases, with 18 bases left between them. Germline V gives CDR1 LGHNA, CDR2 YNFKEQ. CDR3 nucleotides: TGTGCCAGCAGCCAAGATCGAATAGGAGGGTGGAGCACCGGGGAGCTGTTTTTT. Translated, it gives CASSQDRIGGWSTGELFF.

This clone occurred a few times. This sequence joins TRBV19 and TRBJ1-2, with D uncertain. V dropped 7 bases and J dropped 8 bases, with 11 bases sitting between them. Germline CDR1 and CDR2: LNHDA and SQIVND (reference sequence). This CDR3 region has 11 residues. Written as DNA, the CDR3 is TGTGCCAGTATGGCCTTTGAGGGCTACACCTTC. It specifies CASMAFEGYTF. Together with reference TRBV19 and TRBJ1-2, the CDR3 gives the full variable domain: DGGITQSPKYLFRKEGQNVTLSCEQNLNHDAMYWYRQDPGQGLRLIYYSQIVNDFQKGDIAEGYSVSREKKESFPLTVTSAQKNPTAFYLCASMAFEGYTFGSGTRLTVV.

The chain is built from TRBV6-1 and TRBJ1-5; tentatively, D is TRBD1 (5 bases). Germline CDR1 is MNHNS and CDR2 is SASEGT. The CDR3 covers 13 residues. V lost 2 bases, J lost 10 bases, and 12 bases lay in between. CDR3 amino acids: CASSEIWDQPQHF. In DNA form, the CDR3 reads TGTGCCAGCAGTGAAATTTGGGACCAACCCCAGCATTTT.

The CDR3 nucleotides are TGTGCCAGCAGCCAGACGGGGAGGTTCAACTACGAGCAGTACTTC. Residues: CASSQTGRFNYEQYF. The rearrangement joins TRBV14 to TRBJ2-7; weak D call: TRBD2 (6 bases). The ends were cut back, 3 bases at V and 3 bases at J, with 15 bases in the middle. This CDR3 is 15 amino acids long. In germline, CDR1 is SGHDN, CDR2 FVKESK.

The CDR3 DNA sequence: TGTGCCAGCAGCGAAGGGCAGGCCAACAATGAGCAGTTCTTC. Residues: CASSEGQANNEQFF. The chain couples TRBV6-4 to TRBJ2-1, with no clear D. The CDR3 length is 14 residues. V was cut by 6 bases and J by 5 bases, with 14 bases left in between. Germline V gene lookup returns CDR1 MRHNA and CDR2 SNTAGT.

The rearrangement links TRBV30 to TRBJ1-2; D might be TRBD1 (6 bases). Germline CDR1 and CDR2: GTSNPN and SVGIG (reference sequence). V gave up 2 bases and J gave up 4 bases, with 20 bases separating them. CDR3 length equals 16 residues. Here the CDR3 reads CAWSLNLGTRSYGYTF. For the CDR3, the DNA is TGTGCCTGGAGTCTGAACCTCGGGACAAGAAGCTATGGCTACACCTTC.

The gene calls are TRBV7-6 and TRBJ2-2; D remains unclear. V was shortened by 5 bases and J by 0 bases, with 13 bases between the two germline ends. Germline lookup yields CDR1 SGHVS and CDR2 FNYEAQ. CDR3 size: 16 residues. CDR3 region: CASSPPRGTNTGELFF. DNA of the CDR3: TGTGCCAGCAGCCCCCCTAGAGGAACGAACACCGGGGAGCTGTTTTTT.

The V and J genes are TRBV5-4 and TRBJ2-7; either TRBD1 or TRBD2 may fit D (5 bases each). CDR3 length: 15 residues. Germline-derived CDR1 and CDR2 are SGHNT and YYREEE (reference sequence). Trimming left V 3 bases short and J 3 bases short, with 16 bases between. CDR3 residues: CASSWYGTNFYEQYF. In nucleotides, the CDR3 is TGTGCCAGCAGCTGGTACGGGACCAACTTCTACGAGCAGTACTTC. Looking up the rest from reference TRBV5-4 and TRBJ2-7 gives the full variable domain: ETGVTQSPTHLIKTRGQQVTLRCSSQSGHNTVSWYQQALGQGPQFIFQYYREEENGRGNFPPRFSGLQFPNYSSELNVNALELDDSALYLCASSWYGTNFYEQYFGPGTRLTVT.